A selection of T cell receptor beta chains follows, all from one sample in a study of glioma-infiltrating T cells after dendritic cell vaccination. Sequenced by immunoSEQ multiplex PCR; TCRdb stores in-frame clones only, minus some. In the table there are just over 95,000 clones, approximately 80% of which are singletons. This specimen was blood, taken before dendritic cell vaccination. Receptors originate from a human donor with glioblastoma. The CDR3 runs from the conserved cysteine through the conserved F or W. The D gene is left open where the match is weak. A clone size is listed for some rows: how often the clone was seen (once, few, many), or a class if it is expanded.

CDR3 | DNA | size | J | length | V | D
CASSLDSFTYEQYF | TGCGCCAGCAGCCTCGACAGTTTCACCTACGAGCAGTACTTC | - | TRBJ2-7 | 14 | TRBV4-1 | -
CASTSGSEDNEQFF | TGTGCCAGCACTAGCGGGAGTGAAGACAATGAGCAGTTCTTC | - | TRBJ2-1 | 14 | TRBV2 | TRBD2
CASSPRAGELFF | TGTGCCAGCAGTCCTCGAGCCGGGGAGCTGTTTTTT | few | TRBJ2-2 | 12 | TRBV4-2 | -
CASSIGGQGKQPQHF | TGTGCCAGTAGTATAGGAGGACAGGGTAAACAGCCCCAGCATTTT | - | TRBJ1-5 | 15 | TRBV19 | TRBD1
CASSLYRATNEKLFF | TGTGCCAGCAGTTTGTACAGGGCAACTAATGAAAAACTGTTTTTT | - | TRBJ1-4 | 15 | TRBV28 | -
CASSQGLAVYNEQFF | TGCGCCAGCAGCCAAGGGCTAGCGGTCTACAATGAGCAGTTCTTC | - | TRBJ2-1 | 15 | TRBV4-1 | TRBD2
CASSLSNTEAFF | TGTGCCAGCTCACTATCGAACACTGAAGCTTTCTTT | - | TRBJ1-1 | 12 | TRBV18 | -
CASSLAGNTEAFF | TGCGCCAGCAGCTTGGCAGGCAACACTGAAGCTTTCTTT | - | TRBJ1-1 | 13 | TRBV5-1 | -
CAIGPGGAFYTEAFF | TGTGCCATCGGACCAGGGGGCGCGTTTTACACTGAAGCTTTCTTT | few | TRBJ1-1 | 15 | TRBV10-3 | TRBD1
CASSLFGHGISGANVLTF | TGCGCCAGCAGCTTATTTGGACACGGAATATCTGGGGCCAACGTCCTGACTTTC | - | TRBJ2-6 | 18 | TRBV5-1 | -
CASSMGDFAYNEQFF | TGTGCCAGTAGTATGGGGGACTTCGCCTACAATGAGCAGTTCTTC | - | TRBJ2-1 | 15 | TRBV19 | -
CASSQRYNEQFF | TGCGCCAGCAGCCAACGGTACAATGAGCAGTTCTTC | - | TRBJ2-1 | 12 | TRBV5-1 | -
CASSPSGLAGHNEQFF | TGCGCCAGCAGCCCCAGCGGACTAGCGGGTCACAATGAGCAGTTCTTC | - | TRBJ2-1 | 16 | TRBV5-1 | TRBD2
CASSYLQGYEQYF | TGTGCCAGCAGTTACCTGCAGGGGTACGAGCAGTACTTC | - | TRBJ2-7 | 13 | TRBV6-5 | -
CASSTSSGPMGELFF | TGTGCCAGTAGTACGTCTAGCGGGCCTATGGGGGAGCTGTTTTTT | - | TRBJ2-2 | 15 | TRBV19 | TRBD2
CASSLTTGLDQPQHF | TGCGCCAGCAGCCTTACGACAGGGTTAGATCAGCCCCAGCATTTT | - | TRBJ1-5 | 15 | TRBV5-1 | TRBD1
CASSITGGGYTF | TGTGCCAGTAGTATAACCGGCGGTGGCTACACCTTC | few | TRBJ1-2 | 12 | TRBV19 | -
CASSSQGNTEAFF | TGCGCCAGCAGCTCACAGGGTAACACTGAAGCTTTCTTT | - | TRBJ1-1 | 13 | TRBV5-1 | -
CASSLEGGATDTQYF | TGTGCCAGCAGCTTGGAAGGCGGAGCCACAGATACGCAGTATTTT | - | TRBJ2-3 | 15 | TRBV5-6 | -
CASSSGQGAYGYTF | TGTGCCAGCAGCTCAGGACAGGGAGCCTATGGCTACACCTTC | - | TRBJ1-2 | 14 | TRBV28 | TRBD1
CASSQVPAIYEQYF | TGCGCCAGCAGCCAAGTTCCAGCGATCTACGAGCAGTACTTC | - | TRBJ2-7 | 14 | TRBV4-1 | -
CAWSWGVRDSGNTIYF | TGTGCCTGGAGTTGGGGGGTTAGGGACTCTGGAAACACCATATATTTT | - | TRBJ1-3 | 16 | TRBV30 | -
CASSLGGSGELFF | TGTGCCAGCAGTTTAGGGGGCTCCGGGGAGCTGTTTTTT | few | TRBJ2-2 | 13 | TRBV28 | -
CASSYYSGSTEAFF | TGTGCCAGCAGTTACTATTCGGGGTCGACTGAAGCTTTCTTT | - | TRBJ1-1 | 14 | TRBV6-5 | -
CASSLSTGLNEQFF | TGTGCCAGCAGCTTATCTACAGGGCTCAATGAGCAGTTCTTC | - | TRBJ2-1 | 14 | TRBV7-6 | -
CASSLGGTPYGYTF | TGTGCCAGCAGCTTGGGAGGGACGCCCTATGGCTACACCTTC | - | TRBJ1-2 | 14 | TRBV7-8 | -
CASSQGGVISIEKLFF | TGTGCCAGCAGCCAGGGAGGGGTTATATCAATTGAAAAACTGTTTTTT | - | TRBJ1-4 | 16 | TRBV7-9 | -